The clone carrying this T cell receptor (beta chain) was seen a handful of times. The germline CDR1 and CDR2 sequences are SGHRS and YFSETQ. This CDR3 comprises 15 residues. Trimming removed 1 base from V and 1 base from J, with 8 bases in between. The entry originates in a study of T cell responses to AZD1222 COVID-19 vaccine. Generated by immunoSEQ multiplex PCR, the TCRdb table keeps only in-frame clones and is missing some. The table includes fewer than 200,000 clones, less than 90% detected once. The TCR originated in an adult in good health. The source material was peripheral blood, sampled on day 0 of AZD1222 vaccination. The V gene is TRBV5-1, the J gene TRBJ2-2; the D is unclear. CDR3 sequence reads: CASSLTGQNTGELFF. The CDR3, as DNA: TGCGCCAGCAGCTTGACGGGTCAGAACACCGGGGAGCTGTTTTTT.